This TCR beta chain comes out of a study of shared clonotypes between healthy human individuals. General observations from the study: Approximately 4.5% was the fraction of naive CD4 clonotypes found shared across a few donors.

Concerning this clone itself: The antigen remains unidentified.

Healthy and HIV-negative, the adult donors had no recent acute infections or vaccinations. The study separated CD4+ cells into CD45RA+ naive and CD45RA-negative memory subsets. Replicate PCRs from sorted subsets contained roughly 200 ng DNA, which is some 32,000 T cell genomes. Clones were read by immunoSEQ multiplex PCR, and TCRdb kept only the in-frame ones, dropping some. Of about 2,500,000 clones listed, 85% to 95% are singletons. The germline V gene encodes CDR1 MGHDK and CDR2 SYGVNS. The germline V and J ends were trimmed by 7 bases and 1 base, with 9 bases remaining between them. The CDR3 is 13 residues long.

The sequenced sample consisted of naive CD4+ T cells sorted from blood. Noted subset: CD45RA+ positively selected. The source is a man between 18 and 35 years old in good health. The genes are TRBV25-1 and TRBJ2-3; possibly TRBD2 for D (6 bases). The CDR3 protein is CASTWRGTDTQYF. As DNA, the CDR3 is TGTGCCAGCACGTGGAGGGGCACAGATACGCAGTATTTT.